The 3 T cell receptor beta chains listed next were all sequenced from one sample in a study of blood T cell repertoires in COVID-19. The table came from immunoSEQ multiplex PCR; TCRdb's copy has only in-frame clones and leaves some out. The sample yields over 200,000 clones, roughly 90% seen once. The source material was peripheral blood. The source of these receptors is a man aged 60 to 75 with COVID-19, enrolled during active disease.

In DNA form, the CDR3 reads TGCGCCAGCAGCTTCCAGGTTACCGGATCTGGAAACACCATATATTTT. Protein: CASSFQVTGSGNTIYF. The chain recombines TRBV5-1 with TRBJ1-3, with unresolved D. There are 16 residues in the CDR3. The V end was cut by 2 bases, the J end by 1 base, with 13 bases between. CDR1 is SGHRS, CDR2 YFSETQ, per germline.

The chain is built from TRBV10-3 and TRBJ1-4, with 10 bases fitting TRBD1. After removal of 3 bases from V and 7 bases from J, the junction contained 5 bases not matched to a gene. CDR1 ENHRY and CDR2 SYGVKD come from the germline V gene. This CDR3 has 15 amino acids. In DNA form, the CDR3 reads TGTGCCATCAGTGACCCGGGACAGGGGAGTGAAAAACTGTTTTTT. Amino acids: CAISDPGQGSEKLFF.

The table lists this clone with a few counts. This chain links TRBV4-2 with TRBJ2-2; D unresolved. This CDR3 comprises 15 residues. Trimming shortened V by 1 base and J by 2 bases, and 8 bases separated the two germline ends. Germline V gene data show CDR1 as LGHNA and CDR2 as YNFKEQ. CDR3 DNA: TGTGCCAGCAGCCAAGCGCCAGATAACACCGGGGAGCTGTTTTTT. This sequence encodes CASSQAPDNTGELFF.